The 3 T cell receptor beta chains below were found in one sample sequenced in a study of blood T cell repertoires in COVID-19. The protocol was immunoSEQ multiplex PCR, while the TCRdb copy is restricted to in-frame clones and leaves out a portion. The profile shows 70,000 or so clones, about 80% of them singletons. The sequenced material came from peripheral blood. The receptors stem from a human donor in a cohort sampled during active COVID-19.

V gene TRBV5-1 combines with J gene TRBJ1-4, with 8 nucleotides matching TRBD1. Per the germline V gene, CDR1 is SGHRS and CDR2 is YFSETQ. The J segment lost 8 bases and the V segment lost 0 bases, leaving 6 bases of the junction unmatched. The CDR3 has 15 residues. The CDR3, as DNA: TGCGCCAGCAGCTTGGATGGACAGGGTAACGAAAAACTGTTTTTT. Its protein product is CASSLDGQGNEKLFF.

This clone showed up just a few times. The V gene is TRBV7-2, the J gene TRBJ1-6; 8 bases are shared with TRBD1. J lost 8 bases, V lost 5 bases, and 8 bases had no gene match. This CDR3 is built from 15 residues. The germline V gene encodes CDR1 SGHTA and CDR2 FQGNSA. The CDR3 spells CASSIGTGRDSPLHF. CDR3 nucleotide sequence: TGTGCCAGCAGCATAGGGACAGGCCGGGATTCACCCCTCCACTTT.

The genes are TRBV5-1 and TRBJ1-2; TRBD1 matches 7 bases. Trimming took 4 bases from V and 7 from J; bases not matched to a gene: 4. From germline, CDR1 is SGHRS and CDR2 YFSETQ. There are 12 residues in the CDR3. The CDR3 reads CASSPDRAGYTF. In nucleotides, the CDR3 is TGCGCCAGCAGCCCTGACAGGGCTGGCTACACCTTC.